A selection of T cell receptor beta chains follows, all from one sample in a study of beta chain features in type 1 diabetes. Sequencing was performed with immunoSEQ multiplex PCR; in TCRdb, only in-frame clones are kept and a portion is missing. Among fewer than 300,000 clones, roughly a tenth were seen once, and the ten largest hold more than 0.015%. What was sequenced was naive CD4+ T cells from blood. These receptors were collected from a young man with type 1 diabetes. Both conserved end residues are part of each CDR3. A D gene is named only where the DNA matches it firmly.

d_gene: .
j_gene: TRBJ2-5
v_gene: TRBV5-6
CDR3aa: CASSSLGSYQETQYF

d_gene: .
j_gene: TRBJ1-3
v_gene: TRBV30
CDR3aa: CAWSGAAGNTIYF

d_gene: TRBD1
j_gene: TRBJ1-1
v_gene: TRBV6-5
CDR3aa: CASSSLHRGNTEAFF

d_gene: .
j_gene: TRBJ2-1
v_gene: TRBV28
CDR3aa: CASSARPGNEQFF

d_gene: TRBD2
j_gene: TRBJ2-7
v_gene: TRBV29-1
CDR3aa: CSVQVAGLSSYEQYF

d_gene: .
j_gene: TRBJ2-3
v_gene: TRBV6-5
CDR3aa: CASSPRDVRTDTQYF

d_gene: TRBD1
j_gene: TRBJ1-2
v_gene: TRBV28
CDR3aa: CASRAQGANLYGYTF

d_gene: TRBD1
j_gene: TRBJ1-4
v_gene: TRBV7-8
CDR3aa: CASSAHGTGWEKLFF

d_gene: TRBD2
j_gene: TRBJ2-3
v_gene: TRBV7-2
CDR3aa: CASSLAGLAGVAQYF

d_gene: .
j_gene: TRBJ1-4
v_gene: TRBV7-6
CDR3aa: CASSARVKSNEKLFF

d_gene: TRBD1
j_gene: TRBJ2-3
v_gene: TRBV5-5
CDR3aa: CASSLPGTGLATQYF